The 19 T cell receptor beta chains reported below all come from one sample, sequenced in a study of T cell changes during pregnancy in multiple sclerosis. Measured with immunoSEQ multiplex PCR; TCRdb has only the in-frame clones, and not every one. Of 40,000 to 60,000 clones in the sample, approximately 93% were seen once. Sequences were derived from CD4+ T cells from peripheral blood mononuclear cells, sampled in the third trimester of pregnancy. All receptors come from a female donor with multiple sclerosis, enrolled in a pregnancy study.

The chain employs TRBV7-3 and TRBJ1-4; D is unresolved. The CDR3 covers 15 residues. Germline assignment: CDR1 SGHTA and CDR2 FQGTGA. With 2 bases removed from V and 0 bases from J, the gap between germline ends came to 7 bases. This CDR3 is CASSLAPATNEKLFF. The CDR3 DNA reads as TGTGCCAGCAGCTTAGCCCCGGCAACTAATGAAAAACTGTTTTTT.

V gene TRBV9 combines with J gene TRBJ1-6; 9 bases are shared with TRBD1. J was trimmed by 7 bases and V by 3 bases; bases with no gene match: 5. The CDR3 totals 15 residues. Germline CDR1 reads SGDLS; CDR2 reads YYNGEE. The CDR3 DNA follows: TGTGCCAGCAGCGGAGGGGGGACAGGGAATTCACCCCTCCACTTT. Encoded protein: CASSGGGTGNSPLHF.

The gene calls are TRBV11-2 and TRBJ2-7; perhaps TRBD1 as D (5 bases). Germline CDR1 is SGHAT and CDR2 is FQNNGV. The CDR3 has 14 amino acids. V lost 8 bases, J lost 6 bases, and 20 bases lay in between. CDR3: CASLPRSFRGEQYF. The DNA of the CDR3 is TGTGCCAGCCTACCCAGGAGTTTTAGGGGCGAGCAGTACTTC.

This chain links TRBV28 with TRBJ1-2, with 9 bases fitting TRBD1. CDR1 and CDR2 (germline): MDHEN, SYDVKM. The CDR3 is 16 amino acids. J was trimmed by 5 bases and V by 7 bases; bases with no gene match: 14. The CDR3: CASTRPGTGISYGYTF. The CDR3 DNA follows: TGTGCCAGCACACGTCCCGGGACAGGGATTAGTTATGGCTACACCTTC.

The chain joins TRBV11-3 to TRBJ2-7, with 8 bases matching TRBD1. This CDR3 contains 16 residues. Per germline, CDR1 SGHNT and CDR2 YENEEA. The ends lost 3 bases at V and 0 bases at J; junction bases unmatched: 7. The CDR3 loop reads CASSLGGQAISYEQYF. In DNA, the CDR3 is TGTGCCAGCAGCTTGGGGGGACAGGCAATCTCCTACGAGCAGTACTTC.

This clone occurred once. This chain uses TRBV19 with TRBJ2-3, with 10 bases aligning to TRBD1. This CDR3 spans 16 amino acids. Germline V gene data show CDR1 as LNHDA and CDR2 as SQIVND (reference sequence). Trimming cost V 11 bases and J 5 bases; bases outside gene matches: 16. CDR3 residues: CASLTAGTGVKDTQYF. CDR3 bases: TGTGCCTCGCTGACCGCCGGGACAGGGGTCAAAGATACGCAGTATTTT.

This clone was recorded only once. The CDR3 nucleotides are TGTGCCAGCAGCACCCGGACTAGCGGGAGGTACGAGCAGTACTTC. Protein: CASSTRTSGRYEQYF. J is TRBJ2-7 and V is TRBV9; 14 nucleotides line up with TRBD2. The CDR3 runs to 15 residues. Germline V gene sequence: CDR1 SGDLS, CDR2 YYNGEE. The ends lost 4 bases at V and 4 bases at J; junction bases unmatched: 4. Looking up the rest from reference TRBV9 and TRBJ2-7 gives the full variable domain: DSGVTQTPKHLITATGQRVTLRCSPRSGDLSVYWYQQSLDQGLQFLIQYYNGEERAKGNILERFSAQQFPDLHSELNLSSLELGDSALYFCASSTRTSGRYEQYFGPGTRLTVT.

The chain combines TRBV11-3 with TRBJ2-1; D is undetermined. The V gene lost 3 bases and the J gene lost 9 bases, with 6 bases spanning the gap. Germline lookup yields CDR1 SGHNT and CDR2 YENEEA. This CDR3 has 11 amino acids. Written as DNA, the CDR3 is TGTGCCAGCAGCTTTTCAGTTGAGCAGTTCTTC. Protein product: CASSFSVEQFF.

This chain links TRBV11-1 with TRBJ2-5; TRBD2 is a possible D gene (6 bases). The CDR3 length is 14 residues. The V end was cut by 5 bases, the J end by 0 bases, with 10 bases between. Germline CDR1 SGHAT, CDR2 FQDESV (reference sequence). As DNA, the CDR3 is TGTGCCAGCAGCCCTACTAGCCACCAAGAGACCCAGTACTTC. It specifies CASSPTSHQETQYF. Complete variable domain (other parts from reference TRBV11-1 and TRBJ2-5): EAEVAQSPRYKITEKSQAVAFWCDPISGHATLYWYRQILGQGPELLVQFQDESVVDDSQLPKDRFSAERLKGVDSTLKIQPAELGDSAMYLCASSPTSHQETQYFGPGTRLLVL.

This chain uses TRBV9 with TRBJ1-2; TRBD1 agrees at 11 bases. With V trimmed by 4 bases and J by 5 bases, 4 bases remained unmatched. Germline assignment: CDR1 SGDLS and CDR2 YYNGEE. CDR3 length: 14 amino acids. Here the CDR3 reads CASSLGQGAYGYTF. Written as DNA, the CDR3 is TGTGCCAGCAGCCTAGGACAGGGGGCATATGGCTACACCTTC.

CDR3 coding DNA: TGTGCCAGCAGCCAAAAGGGCGGGGGGGCGACAGATACGCAGTATTTT. It encodes CASSQKGGGATDTQYF. The rearrangement links TRBV4-2 to TRBJ2-3, with 9 bases matching TRBD2. Per germline, CDR1 LGHNA and CDR2 YNFKEQ. There are 16 residues in the CDR3. V shed 2 bases and J 3 bases; nucleotides not matched to a gene: 6.

This clone was seen only once. The V call is TRBV5-1, the J call TRBJ2-4, with 13 bases lining up with TRBD2. The V gene end was trimmed by 0 bases and the J gene end by 7 bases; junction bases not matched to a gene: 13. Germline CDR1 SGHRS, CDR2 YFSETQ. The CDR3 has 19 residues. CDR3 DNA: TGCGCCAGCAGCTTGGCCCCGATTGGACTAGCGGGAGTAGAGAACATTCAGTACTTC. It yields the protein CASSLAPIGLAGVENIQYF.

V is TRBV14 and J is TRBJ2-1, with TRBD2 identical over 9 bases. The CDR3 extends over 18 amino acids. With 1 base clipped from V and 7 bases from J, the junction kept 14 bases outside the gene matches. Germline assignment: CDR1 SGHDN and CDR2 FVKESK. The CDR3 protein is CASSQVAGGPTSRNEQFF. In DNA, the CDR3 is TGTGCCAGCAGCCAAGTCGCGGGAGGGCCTACCTCACGGAATGAGCAGTTCTTC.

The chain employs TRBV5-4 and TRBJ2-1; the match to TRBD2 covers 7 bases. V lost 1 base, J lost 10 bases, and 5 bases stayed unmatched. This CDR3 contains 13 residues. The V gene's germline CDR1 is SGHNT and CDR2 YYREEE (reference sequence). Here the CDR3 reads CASSLFRGVEQFF. CDR3 bases: TGTGCCAGCAGCTTGTTTCGGGGGGTCGAGCAGTTCTTC.

This clone was seen only once. The chain uses TRBV7-2 and TRBJ2-1, with 9 bases lining up with TRBD1. V trimming: 5 bases; J trimming: 5 bases; junction bases outside the gene matches: 4. The CDR3 has 14 residues. CDR1 SGHTA and CDR2 FQGNSA come from the germline V gene. The CDR3 nucleotides are TGTGCCAGCAGCCTATGGACAGGGGACAATGAGCAGTTCTTC. Its translation: CASSLWTGDNEQFF.

V gene TRBV18 combines with J gene TRBJ2-1; 13 positions match TRBD2. The CDR3 totals 22 residues. Germline CDR1 reads KGHSH; CDR2 reads LQKENI. J was trimmed by 0 bases and V by 6 bases; bases with no gene match: 20. The CDR3, as DNA: TGTGCCAGCTCCCTGTTACCATCCGGGACTAGCGGGAATTCTCCCTCCTACAATGAGCAGTTCTTC. Residues: CASSLLPSGTSGNSPSYNEQFF.

In DNA form, the CDR3 reads TGCGCCAGCAGCTTGGCCCGGGGGGTCCCGGAGACCCAGTACTTC. This gives the protein CASSLARGVPETQYF. V gene TRBV5-1 combines with J gene TRBJ2-5; TRBD2 aligns across 7 bases. V was clipped by 0 bases and J by 5 bases; unmatched bases: 7. CDR3 length: 15 amino acids. In germline, CDR1 is SGHRS, CDR2 YFSETQ.

The table lists this clone with a count of one. The chain recombines TRBV29-1 with TRBJ1-2; 10 positions match TRBD1. Germline CDR1 reads SQVTM; CDR2 reads ANQGSEA. CDR3 length: 12 amino acids. J lost 8 bases, V lost 6 bases, and 6 bases had no gene match. The chain's CDR3 is CSVRTGGGGYTF. Written as DNA, the CDR3 is TGCAGCGTGCGGACAGGGGGTGGAGGCTACACCTTC.

The chain uses TRBV4-2 and TRBJ2-3, with 11 bases aligning to TRBD2. The V segment lost 1 base and the J segment 0 bases; nucleotides outside the gene matches: 9. The V gene's germline CDR1 is LGHNA and CDR2 YNFKEQ. CDR3 size: 19 residues. CDR3 residues: CASSQGLAGGGGSTDTQYF. CDR3 in DNA: TGTGCCAGCAGCCAAGGGCTAGCGGGGGGAGGGGGAAGCACAGATACGCAGTATTTT.